Below, one TCR beta chain is given with its context. Its target is unknown. One end of the junction varies from germline; a read error may be responsible. Looked up from germline, CDR1 is SEHNR and CDR2 is FQNEAQ (reference sequence). CDR3 length: 13 residues. Each of the donors had roughly 9.4 milliliters of peripheral blood drawn into EDTA-treated Vacutainer tubes. Isolated PBMCs totaled at least 6.5 million in each sample. This entry is derived from a study of blood T cells in healthy people across ages. Study observations and caveats: Samples with more naive T cells showed higher observed beta diversity.

Combining a sample-barcoded 5' primer with a J-beta primer mix, a second PCR ran for 7 to 11 cycles. The study obtained at least 3 million CDR3-containing paired-end reads from every sample. TCRdb reprocessed the 5' RACE reads with MiXCR, giving one entry per CDR3 protein. The profile covers hundreds of thousands of distinct CDR3 sequences, with about 30% appearing a single time and around a sixth taken by the ten largest. This clonotype was obtained from a woman of 80 years or more in good health. Sequencing used blood. The V and J genes are TRBV7-9 and TRBJ1-6, with no clear D. CDR3 in amino acids: CASRRVGDSPPHF. CDR3 DNA sequence: TGTGCCAGCAGAAGGGTCGGAGATTCACCCCCCCACTTT.